The 28 T cell receptor beta chains below all came from one sample that was sequenced in a study of glioma-infiltrating T cells. The iRepertoire nested amplicon-rescue multiplex PCR amplified TCR alpha and beta CDR3s from RNA. Via MiXCR, TCRdb re-called the multiplex PCR reads, giving one row per CDR3 protein. Among about 400,000 distinct CDR3 sequences listed, roughly two fifths were seen once. Input material: glioma tissue, nonneoplastic brain tissue, or PBMCs (not recorded which). The receptors shown here come from a human donor with low-grade glioma or glioblastoma, undergoing nonglioma brain surgery, or in good health (not recorded which).

The genes are TRBV4-1 and TRBJ2-2; TRBD2 matches 12 bases. The CDR3 spans 18 residues. CDR1 MGHRA and CDR2 YSYEKL come from the germline V gene. The trim removed 4 bases at V and 7 bases at J, leaving 13 bases unmatched. The CDR3 is CASSRPVTSGSSDGELFF. The CDR3 coding sequence is TGCGCCAGCAGCCGCCCAGTGACTAGCGGGAGTTCGGACGGGGAGCTGTTTTTT.

V gene TRBV2 combines with J gene TRBJ1-5; D not resolved. This CDR3 region has 16 residues. CDR1 and CDR2 from the germline V gene are SNHLY and FYNNEI. Trimming stripped 2 bases from V and 0 bases from J, with 11 bases between. The CDR3 protein is CASSELLRNSNQPQHF. CDR3 DNA: TGTGCCAGCAGTGAACTCCTTCGTAATAGCAATCAGCCCCAGCATTTT.

On this clonotype itself: In this CDR3 the conserved last residue, phenylalanine or tryptophan, is missing, so a read error is likely. The rearrangement links TRBV6-2 or TRBV6-3 to TRBJ2-1, with D maybe TRBD1 (6 bases). V was trimmed by 2 bases and J by 3 bases, leaving 14 bases between them. Germline assignment: CDR1 MNHEY and CDR2 SVGEGT. There are 16 residues in the CDR3. CDR3 amino acids: CASSYDDRLVYNEQFL. The DNA of the CDR3 is TGTGCCAGCAGTTACGACGACAGGTTGGTCTACAATGAGCAGTTCCTC.

This clonotype was observed a single time. One end of the junction is discordant with germline, which a read error may explain. The V call is TRBV20-1, the J call TRBJ1-5, with a possible D match to TRBD1 (5 bases). CDR1 and CDR2 from the germline V gene are DFQATT and SNEGSKA (reference sequence). The length of the CDR3 is 15 residues. In DNA form, the CDR3 reads TGCAGTGCTAGCCGCTCGGTCGACAGCAGCCAGCCCCGGCATTTT. Its protein is CSASRSVDSSQPRHF.

In its sample, this clonotype was seen a few times. The chain employs TRBV6-2 or TRBV6-3 and TRBJ2-1; 8 bases are a match to TRBD2. This CDR3 region has 17 residues. Germline V gene sequence: CDR1 MNHEY, CDR2 SVGEGT. The trim removed 0 bases at V and 10 bases at J, leaving 14 bases unmatched. The CDR3 DNA reads TGTGCCAGCAGTTACTCAGGCAAGCGGGGGCTTTGGAGCGAGCAGTTCTTC. Translation gives CASSYSGKRGLWSEQFF.

The sample holds a few counts of this clonotype. This chain links TRBV6-2 or TRBV6-3 with TRBJ2-3; D may be TRBD2 (7 bases). Trimming removed 8 bases from V and 0 bases from J, with 15 bases in between. The CDR3 covers 15 residues. Germline V gene data show CDR1 as MNHEY and CDR2 as SVGEGT. The CDR3 coding sequence is TGTGCCAGCGGTTGGGGGGGCGGGAGCACAGATACGCAGTATTTT. Encoded protein: CASGWGGGSTDTQYF.

The chain links TRBV3-1 to TRBJ1-5; D is uncertain. Germline V CDR1 and CDR2: LGHDT, YNNKEL (reference sequence). V was shortened by 8 bases and J by 3 bases, with 8 bases between the two germline ends. CDR3 length: 12 amino acids. The CDR3 nucleotides read TGTGCCAGCTTAGGGTCCAATCAGCCCCAGCATTTT. Translated, it gives CASLGSNQPQHF.

Ten or more counts support this clonotype. J is TRBJ1-1 and V is TRBV6-2 or TRBV6-3; D gene uncertain. Trimming took off 7 bases at V and 8 bases at J, with 11 bases between the two ends. From germline, CDR1 is MNHEY and CDR2 SVGEGT. The length of the CDR3 is 11 residues. The CDR3 DNA reads TGTGCCAGCAACGGCCATCAAGAAGCTTTCTTT. Translating it yields CASNGHQEAFF.

This clonotype was detected once. This chain joins TRBV18 and TRBJ1-5, with D perhaps TRBD1 (5 bases). The CDR3 contains 14 residues. The germline V gene encodes CDR1 KGHSH and CDR2 LQKENI. Trimming took off 2 bases at V and 11 bases at J, with 16 bases between the two ends. CDR3 sequence reads: CASSPTSLSGTQHF. CDR3 coding DNA: TGTGCCAGCTCACCAACCAGCCTCTCAGGGACCCAGCATTTT.

The rearrangement links TRBV29-1 to TRBJ2-7, with TRBD2 matching 8 bases. Trimming at V came to 4 bases and at J to 6 bases, leaving 8 bases not matched to a gene. This CDR3 is 13 amino acids long. Germline CDR1 is SQVTM and CDR2 is ANQGSEA. Written as DNA, the CDR3 is TGCAGCGTTGGTCCCAGCGGGAGCTTCGAGCAGTACTTC. It codes for CSVGPSGSFEQYF.

Concerning this clonotype itself: A much larger clone is a single base away; this may be a read error. This chain joins TRBV6-5 and TRBJ1-5; possible D gene TRBD1, 6 bases. CDR3 length: 17 residues. Trimming stripped 2 bases from V and 5 bases from J, with 19 bases between. From germline, CDR1 is MNHEY and CDR2 SVGAGI. CDR3 sequence (DNA): TGTGCCAGCAGTTACAGGGGACTTACCCCAGGGGATCAGCCCCAGCATTTT. Its protein is CASSYRGLTPGDQPQHF.

The chain uses TRBV2 and TRBJ1-5; D perhaps matches TRBD1 (5 bases). Germline CDR1 and CDR2: SNHLY and FYNNEI. The CDR3 extends over 15 amino acids. Trimming removed 5 bases at V and 2 bases at J, with 13 bases between. CDR3 DNA: TGTGCCAGCAGTTTGACAGAGTTGGGCAATCAGCCCCAGCATTTT. Protein sequence: CASSLTELGNQPQHF. The full variable domain, rest sourced from reference TRBV2 and TRBJ1-5, is EPEVTQTPSHQVTQMGQEVILRCVPISNHLYFYWYRQILGQKVEFLVSFYNNEISEKSEIFDDQFSVERPDGSNFTLKIRSTKLEDSAMYFCASSLTELGNQPQHFGDGTRLSIL.

This clonotype was observed a single time. Here the CDR3 reads CASQLGGTGRYNEQFF. The CDR3, as DNA: TGTGCCAGCCAGCTGGGGGGGACAGGGAGGTACAATGAGCAGTTCTTC. The V and J genes are TRBV28 and TRBJ2-1; 9 positions agree with TRBD1. The germline V gene has CDR1 MDHEN and CDR2 SYDVKM. Trimming cost V 8 bases and J 4 bases; bases outside gene matches: 12. The CDR3 is made up of 16 amino acids.

V and J are TRBV5-1 and TRBJ1-2, with TRBD1 as a possible D gene (5 bases). There are 12 residues in the CDR3. The V and J ends lost 2 bases and 8 bases respectively, with 10 bases between them. Germline V gives CDR1 SGHRS, CDR2 YFSETQ. The CDR3 loop is CASSFLGDGYTF. The CDR3 coding sequence is TGCGCCAGCAGCTTCTTAGGGGACGGCTACACCTTC.

The table lists this clonotype with a count of one. The V call is TRBV2, the J call TRBJ2-1; TRBD1 or TRBD2 may be the D gene (6 bases each). Germline V CDR1 and CDR2: SNHLY, FYNNEI. The CDR3 sequence is 16 residues long. V lost 5 bases and J lost 8, with 22 bases in between. CDR3 coding DNA: TGTGCCAGCAGTCAAACAGGGCTGGCGGGATTGGATGAGCAGTTCTTC. This translates into CASSQTGLAGLDEQFF.

A single count supports this clonotype. A much bigger clone sits one base away, suggesting this may be a read error. The CDR3 does not close with the conserved phenylalanine or tryptophan, likely indicating a read error. The chain carries TRBV6-2 or TRBV6-3 and TRBJ2-7; maybe TRBD2 (6 bases). The V end was cut by 10 bases, the J end by 7 bases, with 14 bases between. CDR3 size: 11 residues. Germline CDR1 reads MNHEY; CDR2 reads SVGEGT. The CDR3 DNA reads as TGTGCCACCGTCCTCGGGGGTGAGCAGTACTCC. It codes for CATVLGGEQYS.

The chain couples TRBV7-3 to TRBJ2-1; possibly TRBD1 for D (5 bases). Looked up from germline, CDR1 is SGHTA and CDR2 is FQGTGA. The V end lost 3 bases, the J end lost 6 bases, and 18 bases lay between the germline ends. The CDR3 covers 16 residues. The CDR3: CASSLGPGAGPNEQFF. CDR3 bases: TGTGCCAGCAGCTTGGGGCCGGGTGCCGGCCCCAATGAGCAGTTCTTC.

This clonotype was observed a handful of times. This chain links TRBV28 with TRBJ1-3; D perhaps matches TRBD1 (5 bases). CDR1 and CDR2 (germline): MDHEN, SYDVKM. Trimming pared 2 bases from V and 2 bases from J, leaving 13 bases between. This CDR3 is 16 amino acids long. CDR3 DNA sequence: TGTGCCAGCAGTTTAATCCCCGGGGGAACTGGAAACACCATATATTTT. As protein: CASSLIPGGTGNTIYF.

About this clonotype itself: One end of the junction fails to match germline, which may point to a read error. The rearrangement uses TRBV19 and TRBJ2-1, with D uncertain. The germline CDR1 and CDR2 sequences are LNHDA and SQIVND (reference sequence). CDR3 length: 13 residues. CDR3 nucleotides: TGTGCCAGTAGTATGTACCCTGACAATGAGCAGTTGTTC. Amino acid sequence: CASSMYPDNEQLF.

Of note for this clonotype: This could be a read error, since a much larger clone is one nucleotide away. The chain uses TRBV6-5 and TRBJ2-1, with 7 positions matching TRBD1. Germline CDR1 MNHEY, CDR2 SVGAGI. This CDR3 region has 16 residues. The ends lost 3 bases at V and 10 bases at J; junction bases unmatched: 15. As DNA, the CDR3 is TGTGCCAGCAGTTATAGCGATCGGGACAGCGCCTACGAGCAGTTCTTC. It codes for CASSYSDRDSAYEQFF.

This clonotype was recorded a few times. The J gene is TRBJ1-1, the V gene TRBV5-1, with 7 bases aligning to TRBD1. V trimming: 4 bases; J trimming: 2 bases; junction bases outside the gene matches: 8. Germline CDR1 and CDR2: SGHRS and YFSETQ. The CDR3 loop spans 15 amino acids. CDR3 loop: CASSLLQGGNTEAFF. In DNA form, the CDR3 reads TGCGCCAGCAGCCTTTTACAAGGGGGCAACACTGAAGCTTTCTTT.

V and J are TRBV25-1 and TRBJ1-2; 7 bases map to TRBD1. Germline loops: CDR1 MGHDK, CDR2 SYGVNS. The CDR3 has 13 amino acids. As DNA, the CDR3 is TGTGCTGGCAGTGGGGGACAGATGTATGGCTACACCTTC. Protein product: CAGSGGQMYGYTF.

This sequence joins TRBV20-1 and TRBJ2-7; D is unclear. Germline lookup yields CDR1 DFQATT and CDR2 SNEGSKA (reference sequence). V was trimmed by 3 bases and J by 6 bases, leaving 9 bases between them. CDR3 length: 11 residues. The CDR3 here is CSASIRSEQYF. The DNA of the CDR3 is TGCAGTGCTAGCATCAGAAGCGAGCAGTACTTC.

The rearrangement links TRBV7-3 to TRBJ2-1; D is possibly TRBD1 (5 bases). The germline V gene has CDR1 SGHTA and CDR2 FQGTGA. V shed 0 bases and J shed 6 bases, with 12 bases lying between them. The CDR3 runs 15 residues. The CDR3 here is CASSLTAGFSNEQFF. The CDR3 bases are TGTGCCAGCAGCTTAACGGCAGGGTTCAGCAATGAGCAGTTCTTC.

The V gene is TRBV6-1, the J gene TRBJ1-4, with a possible D match to TRBD1 (5 bases). The CDR3 has 15 amino acids. V was clipped by 10 bases and J by 7 bases, with 22 bases between them. Germline V lookup: CDR1 MNHNS, CDR2 SASEGT. For the CDR3, the DNA is TGTGCCATCAGGGATTTGCGGGGGGAGCGTGAAAAACTGTTTTTT. This encodes CAIRDLRGEREKLFF.

As to this clonotype: This could be a read error, since a much larger clone is one nucleotide away. The rearrangement joins TRBV27 to TRBJ1-5; 10 positions match TRBD1. The last part of the DNA fits TRBJ2-3 better; the J call may be wrong. The CDR3 is 15 amino acids. The V gene's germline CDR1 is MNHEY and CDR2 SMNVEV (reference sequence). In nucleotides, the CDR3 is TGTGCCAGCAGCGGACAGGGGGTTCGCAATCAGCCCCAGTATTTT. Protein: CASSGQGVRNQPQYF.

The gene calls are TRBV12-3 or TRBV12-4 and TRBJ2-5; D assignment may be TRBD1 or TRBD2 (5 bases each). V lost 4 bases, J lost 4 bases, and 16 bases lay in between. This CDR3 contains 15 residues. The CDR3 loop reads CASSSLGRQSETQYF. DNA for the CDR3: TGTGCCAGCAGTTCCTTGGGACGCCAATCAGAGACCCAGTACTTC.

The table lists this clonotype with a few counts. The chain carries TRBV4-1 and TRBJ2-3; TRBD1 matches at 8 bases. The CDR3 totals 15 residues. Germline CDR1 and CDR2: MGHRA and YSYEKL. The V segment lost 0 bases and the J segment 6 bases; nucleotides outside the gene matches: 5. DNA of the CDR3: TGCGCCAGCAGCCAAGAACCAGGGGGCCAGGATACGCAGTATTTT. This gives the protein CASSQEPGGQDTQYF.